This passage covers 29 T cell receptor beta chains from one sample sequenced in a study of memory CD4+ T cells and cytomegalovirus serostatus. Libraries were prepared by immunoSEQ multiplex PCR; TCRdb keeps only in-frame clonotypes and omits some of them. The data hold some 50,000 clones, with around 74% observed a single time. The sort gate was single viable CD3+CD4+CD8-CD45RO+ cells for memory CD4+ T cells. The sequencing input was memory CD4+ T cells from blood. All receptors come from an adult in good health and CMV-seronegative.

The chain links TRBV5-1 to TRBJ1-1; D might be TRBD1 (5 bases). Between the trimmed V and J ends, which lost 1 base and 4 bases, there was a span of 8 bases. The germline CDR1 and CDR2 sequences are SGHRS and YFSETQ. The CDR3 loop spans 13 amino acids. CDR3 DNA: TGCGCCAGCAGCTTGATTGGGGCCACTGAAGCTTTCTTT. Translation gives CASSLIGATEAFF.

This chain's CDR3 is CAWSVLDRDNQPQHF. CDR3 coding DNA: TGTGCCTGGAGCGTTCTAGACAGGGACAATCAGCCCCAGCATTTT. The chain links TRBV30 to TRBJ1-5; 7 nucleotides agree with TRBD1. This CDR3 has 15 amino acids. The junction had 8 bases not matched to a gene; V was cut back by 3 bases and J by 3 bases. Per the germline V gene, CDR1 is GTSNPN and CDR2 is SVGIG (reference sequence).

The rearrangement joins TRBV6-1 to TRBJ2-7, with no clear D. With 0 bases removed from V and 3 bases from J, the gap between germline ends came to 12 bases. Germline CDR1 MNHNS, CDR2 SASEGT. The CDR3 loop spans 15 amino acids. The CDR3 here is CASSEAGGFNYEQYF. Written as DNA, the CDR3 is TGTGCCAGCAGTGAAGCGGGTGGATTTAACTACGAGCAGTACTTC.

The V call is TRBV4-2, the J call TRBJ2-7; D uncertain. The ends were cut back, 5 bases at V and 0 bases at J, with 17 bases in the middle. Germline loops: CDR1 LGHNA, CDR2 YNFKEQ. The length of the CDR3 is 16 residues. As DNA, the CDR3 is TGTGCCAGCAGCTTGGGTGGCGCAGAACACTCCTACGAGCAGTACTTC. This gives the protein CASSLGGAEHSYEQYF.

The rearrangement uses TRBV30 and TRBJ1-3; 7 nucleotides line up with TRBD1. The CDR3 spans 15 residues. J gave up 0 bases and V 4 bases, and 6 bases lay outside the gene matches. Germline CDR1 reads GTSNPN; CDR2 reads SVGIG (reference sequence). In DNA, the CDR3 is TGTGCCTGGACCGCGGGACAGCTCTCTGGAAACACCATATATTTT. Translation: CAWTAGQLSGNTIYF.

The sample holds one count of this clone. The V call is TRBV15, the J call TRBJ2-1, with 8 nucleotides matching TRBD2. The CDR3 contains 15 residues. V shed 4 bases and J 4 bases; nucleotides not matched to a gene: 6. Germline V gene lookup returns CDR1 LNHNV and CDR2 YYDKDF (reference sequence). CDR3 sequence (DNA): TGTGCCACCAGCATCGGCCCTAGCGGGTACAATGAGCAGTTCTTC. Protein sequence: CATSIGPSGYNEQFF.

This clone has at least ten counts. The V and J genes are TRBV18 and TRBJ2-7; either TRBD1 or TRBD2 may fit D (5 bases each). The length of the CDR3 is 13 residues. Trimming stripped 6 bases from V and 3 bases from J, with 12 bases between. Germline V gene data show CDR1 as KGHSH and CDR2 as LQKENI. In nucleotides, the CDR3 is TGTGCCAGCTCCCCCGGGGCCAACTACGAGCAGTACTTC. This gives the protein CASSPGANYEQYF.

This clone appeared a few times. The V gene is TRBV19, the J gene TRBJ2-2; D not resolved. V was pared by 5 bases and J by 3 bases, with 10 bases between. The length of the CDR3 is 14 residues. The germline V gene encodes CDR1 LNHDA and CDR2 SQIVND (reference sequence). The DNA of the CDR3 is TGTGCCAGTAGTCACGGGTCTTACACCGGGGAGCTGTTTTTT. Protein sequence: CASSHGSYTGELFF.

V is TRBV2 and J is TRBJ2-7; 12 bases map to TRBD1. The CDR3 is 16 amino acids. Germline V gives CDR1 SNHLY, CDR2 FYNNEI. After removal of 6 bases from V and 1 base from J, the junction contained 7 bases not matched to a gene. Here the CDR3 reads CASSEPGQGASYEQYF. The CDR3 coding sequence is TGTGCCAGCAGCGAACCGGGACAGGGGGCTTCCTACGAGCAGTACTTC.

This clone was seen a few times. The rearrangement uses TRBV10-1 and TRBJ2-1, with D possibly matching TRBD2 (5 bases). The CDR3 sequence is 13 residues long. Per the germline V gene, CDR1 is WNHNN and CDR2 is SYGVQD (reference sequence). V dropped 6 bases and J dropped 7 bases, with 13 bases sitting between them. The CDR3 loop is CASRPVTGNEQFF. The DNA for the CDR3 is TGCGCCAGCAGACCCGTTACGGGGAATGAGCAGTTCTTC.

The J gene is TRBJ1-1, the V gene TRBV5-1; 10 nucleotides line up with TRBD1. Germline V gene data show CDR1 as SGHRS and CDR2 as YFSETQ. This CDR3 is built from 16 residues. V shed 0 bases, J shed 1 base, and the junction held 3 bases outside the gene matches. CDR3 DNA sequence: TGCGCCAGCAGCTTGGGGGACAGGGGTAAGAACACTGAAGCTTTCTTT. Translation gives CASSLGDRGKNTEAFF.

In this sample, this clone turned up once. The chain is built from TRBV7-2 and TRBJ1-5; D possibly corresponds to TRBD1 (5 bases). The CDR3 consists of 13 residues. The V gene's germline CDR1 is SGHTA and CDR2 FQGNSA. Trimming removed 5 bases from V and 4 bases from J, with 9 bases in between. Here the CDR3 reads CASSTQGNQPQHF. CDR3 bases: TGTGCCAGCAGCACCCAGGGTAATCAGCCCCAGCATTTT.

This chain connects TRBV7-2 to TRBJ2-7; D may be TRBD2 (6 bases). This CDR3 spans 15 amino acids. Trimming took 0 bases from V and 0 from J, leaving 9 bases between them. Germline lookup yields CDR1 SGHTA and CDR2 FQGNSA. Here the CDR3 DNA reads TGTGCCAGCAGCTTAGCGGGGGGTTCCTCCTACGAGCAGTACTTC. Protein product: CASSLAGGSSYEQYF.

The chain links TRBV10-3 to TRBJ2-7, with 9 bases matching TRBD1. The CDR3 sequence is 12 residues long. Germline loops: CDR1 ENHRY, CDR2 SYGVKD. Losses at the gene ends were 8 bases for V and 9 bases for J; bases not matched to a gene: 8. The CDR3 coding sequence is TGTGCCATCGGGGACAGGGAGAGTGGGCAGTACTTC. Protein sequence: CAIGDRESGQYF.

This chain links TRBV7-9 with TRBJ1-2, with D perhaps TRBD1 (5 bases). Germline CDR1 and CDR2: SEHNR and FQNEAQ (reference sequence). The CDR3 is made up of 15 amino acids. The V end lost 0 bases, the J end lost 4 bases, and 12 bases lay between the germline ends. CDR3 DNA sequence: TGTGCCAGCAGCTTAGCTATGGCAGGGAGCTATGGCTACACCTTC. It encodes CASSLAMAGSYGYTF. Drawing the rest from reference TRBV7-9 and TRBJ1-2, the complete variable domain is DTGVSQNPRHKITKRGQNVTFRCDPISEHNRLYWYRQTLGQGPEFLTYFQNEAQLEKSRLLSDRFSAERPKGSFSTLEIQRTEQGDSAMYLCASSLAMAGSYGYTFGSGTRLTVV.

The V gene is TRBV18, the J gene TRBJ1-1; D is perhaps TRBD1 (6 bases). V was cut by 3 bases and J by 5 bases, with 16 bases left in between. The CDR3 loop spans 15 amino acids. The germline CDR1 and CDR2 sequences are KGHSH and LQKENI. CDR3 amino acids: CASSPNQGILTEAFF. The CDR3 bases are TGTGCCAGCTCACCGAACCAGGGGATCTTGACTGAAGCTTTCTTT.

The J gene is TRBJ2-7, the V gene TRBV11-2; D ambiguous. Looked up from germline, CDR1 is SGHAT and CDR2 is FQNNGV. V was cut by 1 base and J by 0 bases, with 1 base left in between. CDR3 length: 12 amino acids. CDR3 coding DNA: TGTGCCAGCAGCTTAGCCTCCTACGAGCAGTACTTC. This gives the protein CASSLASYEQYF.

This clone showed up just a few times. This chain joins TRBV5-6 and TRBJ1-1; tentatively, D is TRBD1 (6 bases). This CDR3 contains 12 residues. CDR1 and CDR2 from the germline V gene are SGHDT and YYEEEE. V lost 4 bases to trimming and J lost 10 bases, with 14 bases between them. CDR3 DNA: TGTGCCAGCAGCCCCTTCAGGGGACGAGCTTTCTTT. Its translation is CASSPFRGRAFF.

The rearrangement joins TRBV6-5 to TRBJ2-7; a possible D gene is TRBD1 (5 bases). CDR1 is MNHEY, CDR2 SVGAGI, per germline. V was trimmed by 6 bases and J by 5 bases, leaving 11 bases between them. The CDR3 spans 12 residues. CDR3 nucleotide sequence: TGTGCCAGCAGCCTTGACAGACACGAGCAGTACTTC. This codes for CASSLDRHEQYF.

The genes are TRBV6-1 and TRBJ1-2; 11 positions agree with TRBD1. V dropped 1 base and J dropped 13; count of bases not matched to a gene: 8. CDR3 length equals 14 residues. Germline loops: CDR1 MNHNS, CDR2 SASEGT. The CDR3: CASSEEIGTGGSTF. As DNA, the CDR3 is TGTGCCAGCAGTGAAGAAATCGGGACAGGGGGATCCACCTTC.

The chain joins TRBV7-8 to TRBJ2-7, with D perhaps TRBD1 or TRBD2 (5 bases each). The germline V and J ends were trimmed by 1 base and 2 bases, with 6 bases remaining between them. The CDR3 runs 13 residues. Germline V gene data show CDR1 as SGHVS and CDR2 as FQNEAQ. The CDR3 nucleotides read TGTGCCAGCAGCTTAGGGGGACCCTACGAGCAGTACTTC. It is translated as CASSLGGPYEQYF.

Only a few counts were recorded for this clone. The genes are TRBV28 and TRBJ1-2, with D possibly being TRBD1 (5 bases). The germline V and J ends were trimmed by 6 bases and 5 bases, with 16 bases remaining between them. CDR1 and CDR2 from the germline V gene are MDHEN and SYDVKM. The CDR3 is 14 amino acids. The CDR3 here is CASSLNVGTYGYTF. DNA for the CDR3: TGTGCCAGCAGCCTAAATGTCGGGACGTATGGCTACACCTTC.

This chain connects TRBV13 to TRBJ2-3; TRBD2 aligns across 15 bases. J gave up 5 bases and V 5 bases, and 14 bases lay outside the gene matches. CDR1 is PRHDT, CDR2 FYEKMQ, per germline (reference sequence). This CDR3 is built from 19 residues. In nucleotides, the CDR3 is TGTGCCAGCAGCCCTCGGACTAGCGGGGGGGCCTCTGCGAAAGATACGCAGTATTTT. Translated: CASSPRTSGGASAKDTQYF.

This clone was observed once. The V and J genes are TRBV9 and TRBJ2-7; 9 nucleotides align to TRBD1. V was pared by 2 bases and J by 1 base, with 4 bases of the junction left unmatched. Germline CDR1 is SGDLS and CDR2 is YYNGEE. The CDR3 covers 15 residues. CDR3 nucleotides: TGTGCCAGCAGCGTTCAGACAGGGGGGTCCTACGAGCAGTACTTC. It specifies CASSVQTGGSYEQYF. Complete variable domain (other parts from reference TRBV9 and TRBJ2-7): DSGVTQTPKHLITATGQRVTLRCSPRSGDLSVYWYQQSLDQGLQFLIQYYNGEERAKGNILERFSAQQFPDLHSELNLSSLELGDSALYFCASSVQTGGSYEQYFGPGTRLTVT.

This sequence joins TRBV5-1 and TRBJ2-3; TRBD2 agrees at 12 bases. Looked up from germline, CDR1 is SGHRS and CDR2 is YFSETQ. The CDR3 has 17 residues. Unmatched junction bases numbered 8, after V lost 0 bases and J lost 6 bases. The DNA of the CDR3 is TGCGCCAGCAGCTTGGCGGCTAGCGGGGGGGTCACGGATACGCAGTATTTT. Translated, it gives CASSLAASGGVTDTQYF.

The rearrangement joins TRBV10-3 to TRBJ1-1; 7 nucleotides agree with TRBD1. Trimming took 2 bases from V and 0 from J; bases not matched to a gene: 3. The V gene's germline CDR1 is ENHRY and CDR2 SYGVKD. The CDR3 is 15 amino acids. The CDR3 nucleotides read TGTGCCATCAGTGAGCGAGGGACAGTGAACACTGAAGCTTTCTTT. Encoded protein: CAISERGTVNTEAFF.

This clone was counted a single time. This rearrangement joins TRBV5-1 to TRBJ1-6, with no clear D. V lost 0 bases, J lost 7 bases, and 8 bases lay in between. The germline V gene has CDR1 SGHRS and CDR2 YFSETQ. CDR3 size: 14 residues. CDR3 in DNA: TGCGCCAGCAGCTTGGCCGGAGCCAATTCACCCCTCCACTTT. This translates into CASSLAGANSPLHF.

J is TRBJ1-2 and V is TRBV29-1; no definite D call. Germline V gives CDR1 SQVTM, CDR2 ANQGSEA. There are 12 residues in the CDR3. V was clipped by 6 bases and J by 6 bases, with 14 bases between them. The CDR3 sequence is CSVTNSRNGYTF. CDR3 coding DNA: TGCAGCGTGACCAACAGCCGGAATGGCTACACCTTC.

This chain links TRBV6-6 with TRBJ1-4; the D gene is possibly TRBD1 (6 bases). The CDR3 runs 15 residues. Trimming shortened V by 0 bases and J by 4 bases, and 9 bases separated the two germline ends. Germline V CDR1 and CDR2: MNHNY, SVGAGI (reference sequence). The CDR3 is CASSYSGTYNEKLFF. CDR3 sequence (DNA): TGTGCCAGCAGTTACTCGGGGACATATAATGAAAAACTGTTTTTT.